What follows are 29 T cell receptor beta chains derived from one specimen sequenced in a study of cytomegalovirus exposure and HLA in healthy donors. The PCR had 60 Vbeta and 13 Jbeta primers. Repertoires were generated with immunoSEQ multiplex PCR, while TCRdb's copy carries only in-frame clones and drops some. This sample carries around 130,000 clones, about four fifths of them seen once, and the ten largest clones take 2% to 2.5%. What was sequenced was PBMCs. Every receptor here comes from a man aged 18 to 30 in good health and CMV-seronegative.

This rearrangement joins TRBV19 to TRBJ2-1; perhaps TRBD2 as D (6 bases). The CDR3 consists of 14 residues. Germline V gives CDR1 LNHDA, CDR2 SQIVND (reference sequence). V was cut by 6 bases and J by 0 bases, with 9 bases left in between. The chain's CDR3 is CASRGLSSYNEQFF. The CDR3 DNA reads TGTGCCAGTAGGGGACTGAGCTCCTACAATGAGCAGTTCTTC.

This clone was seen more than once but under ten times. V is TRBV10-3 and J is TRBJ1-1; 7 positions agree with TRBD1. Per germline, CDR1 ENHRY and CDR2 SYGVKD. The CDR3 spans 14 residues. V was clipped by 6 bases and J by 2 bases; unmatched bases: 6. CDR3 coding DNA: TGTGCCATCAGGAGGTGGGACAGTAACACTGAAGCTTTCTTT. This codes for CAIRRWDSNTEAFF.

The rearrangement joins TRBV2 to TRBJ1-1; TRBD1 is a possible D gene (6 bases). Trimming left V 0 bases short and J 7 bases short, with 12 bases between. CDR1 SNHLY and CDR2 FYNNEI come from the germline V gene. This CDR3 region has 14 residues. CDR3 in amino acids: CASSEAGYRVEAFF. The CDR3 DNA reads TGTGCCAGCAGTGAAGCAGGCTACAGGGTTGAAGCTTTCTTT.

The chain recombines TRBV29-1 with TRBJ2-5; weak D call: TRBD2 (8 bases). This CDR3 comprises 17 residues. Germline loops: CDR1 SQVTM, CDR2 ANQGSEA. V was trimmed by 6 bases and J by 2 bases, leaving 25 bases between them. Here the CDR3 reads CSVQGDPLAGLQETQYF. CDR3 bases: TGCAGCGTCCAGGGGGATCCCCTAGCGGGCCTACAAGAGACCCAGTACTTC.

This clone came up a few times. J is TRBJ2-7 and V is TRBV5-1; 7 bases align to TRBD1. Germline V gene sequence: CDR1 SGHRS, CDR2 YFSETQ. The CDR3 has 14 amino acids. After removal of 4 bases from V and 4 bases from J, the junction contained 8 bases not matched to a gene. The DNA for the CDR3 is TGCGCCAGCAGCCCGGCAGGGACAGAATACGAGCAGTACTTC. As protein: CASSPAGTEYEQYF.

This clone has only a few counts. The rearrangement joins TRBV10-3 to TRBJ1-1; perhaps TRBD1 as D (6 bases). Germline V gene data show CDR1 as ENHRY and CDR2 as SYGVKD. V was pared by 6 bases and J by 4 bases, with 9 bases between. The CDR3 sequence is 12 residues long. The CDR3 protein is CAISGQSTEAFF. CDR3 in DNA: TGTGCCATCAGCGGACAGAGCACTGAAGCTTTCTTT.

The rearrangement joins TRBV7-3 to TRBJ2-2; D perhaps matches TRBD1 (6 bases). Germline V gene lookup returns CDR1 SGHTA and CDR2 FQGTGA. This CDR3 spans 17 amino acids. Trimming removed 2 bases from V and 4 bases from J, with 17 bases in between. The CDR3 nucleotides read TGTGCCAGCAGCTTACTTGTGTCTGGACAGAGCACCGGGGAGCTGTTTTTT. Amino acids: CASSLLVSGQSTGELFF.

This clone has a single count. The chain has TRBV7-6 and TRBJ1-2, with 8 bases that match TRBD1. This CDR3 spans 13 amino acids. V shed 2 bases, J shed 9 bases, and the junction held 5 bases outside the gene matches. Looked up from germline, CDR1 is SGHVS and CDR2 is FNYEAQ. CDR3 residues: CASSLSGTGRYTF. CDR3 DNA sequence: TGTGCCAGCAGCTTAAGTGGGACAGGACGCTACACCTTC. The full variable domain, with the rest looked up from reference TRBV7-6 and TRBJ1-2, is GAGVSQSPRYKVTKRGQDVALRCDPISGHVSLYWYRQALGQGPEFLTYFNYEAQQDKSGLPNDRFSAERPEGSISTLTIQRTEQRDSAMYRCASSLSGTGRYTFGSGTRLTVV.

The gene calls are TRBV5-1 and TRBJ1-2; TRBD1 matches at 9 bases. In germline, CDR1 is SGHRS, CDR2 YFSETQ. Trimming at V came to 4 bases and at J to 7 bases, leaving 8 bases not matched to a gene. CDR3 length: 14 amino acids. The CDR3 sequence: CASSTLDRGGGYTF. The CDR3 DNA sequence: TGCGCCAGCAGCACTCTGGACAGGGGAGGTGGCTACACCTTC.

The rearrangement links TRBV7-2 to TRBJ2-7; D is uncertain. CDR1 and CDR2 (germline): SGHTA, FQGNSA. The V end was cut by 2 bases, the J end by 6 bases, with 5 bases between. This CDR3 region has 11 residues. The CDR3 protein is CASSLFGEQYF. In DNA, the CDR3 is TGTGCCAGCAGCTTATTCGGCGAGCAGTACTTC.

As regards this clone: At one end the junction does not follow the germline gene, possibly because of a read error. CDR3: CASTGLQETQYF. The DNA for the CDR3 is TGTGCGAGCACGGGATTACAAGAGACCCAGTACTTC. The V call is TRBV7-9, the J call TRBJ2-5, with D tentatively TRBD2 (5 bases). The CDR3 covers 12 residues. Germline assignment: CDR1 SEHNR and CDR2 FQNEAQ (reference sequence).

The chain joins TRBV10-3 to TRBJ2-7; 11 bases line up with TRBD2. Trimming at V came to 10 bases and at J to 7 bases, leaving 9 bases not matched to a gene. The CDR3 extends over 13 amino acids. Germline V gene lookup returns CDR1 ENHRY and CDR2 SYGVKD. In DNA form, the CDR3 reads TGTGCCACGAGACTAGCGGGGAGGGGAGAGCAGTACTTC. Protein: CATRLAGRGEQYF.

The chain uses TRBV14 and TRBJ1-2; D is unresolved. The CDR3 is made up of 13 amino acids. In germline, CDR1 is SGHDN, CDR2 FVKESK. V lost 3 bases to trimming and J lost 3 bases, with 8 bases between them. CDR3: CASSHNRYYGYTF. The CDR3, as DNA: TGTGCCAGCAGCCATAACAGATACTATGGCTACACCTTC.

This chain links TRBV7-8 with TRBJ2-7; D is possibly TRBD1 (5 bases). Per germline, CDR1 SGHVS and CDR2 FQNEAQ. V lost 2 bases and J lost 0, with 8 bases in between. The CDR3 covers 14 residues. This CDR3 is CASSLQGISYEQYV. CDR3 sequence (DNA): TGTGCCAGCAGCTTACAGGGCATCTCCTACGAGCAGTACGTC.

Concerning this clone: A read error may account for a junction end that differs from germline. This chain uses TRBV19 with TRBJ2-1, with 9 bases lining up with TRBD2. Germline V gives CDR1 LNHDA, CDR2 SQIVND (reference sequence). The CDR3 consists of 15 residues. DNA for the CDR3: TGTGCCAGTACTATAGGTCTAGCGGGAACCGGTGAGCAGTTCTTC. It is translated as CASTIGLAGTGEQFF.

For this clone: The conserved phenylalanine or tryptophan is not found at the CDR3 terminus, so this likely reflects a read error. The chain couples TRBV18 to TRBJ1-1; 7 bases are a match to TRBD1. The trim removed 5 bases at V and 0 bases at J, leaving 6 bases unmatched. Germline V lookup: CDR1 KGHSH, CDR2 LQKENI. The CDR3 runs 15 residues. This CDR3 is CASSSETGVNTEAFL. CDR3 nucleotide sequence: TGTGCCAGCTCATCAGAAACAGGGGTGAACACTGAAGCTTTCCTT.

V and J are TRBV11-2 and TRBJ2-7; TRBD1 might be the D (6 bases). Germline V lookup: CDR1 SGHAT, CDR2 FQNNGV. This CDR3 has 15 amino acids. V lost 5 bases and J 0 bases, leaving 14 bases between the germline ends. This CDR3 is CASSLQGSISYEQYV. The CDR3 region has the DNA TGTGCCAGCAGCCTACAGGGTTCGATCTCCTACGAGCAGTACGTC.

This clone was seen once. The V and J genes are TRBV7-9 and TRBJ2-1; 8 bases agree with TRBD2. The trim removed 4 bases at V and 0 bases at J, leaving 11 bases unmatched. The length of the CDR3 is 18 residues. Germline V gives CDR1 SEHNR, CDR2 FQNEAQ (reference sequence). CDR3 bases: TGTGCCAGCAGCTCCCGCGGGGGGCAGCCGCGCTCCTACAATGAGCAGTTCTTC. Translated: CASSSRGGQPRSYNEQFF.

The CDR3 nucleotides read TGCGCCAGCAGCCAAGATAGGACGACTAGCGGGTTTGGGGGGGAGCTGTTTTTT. Protein product: CASSQDRTTSGFGGELFF. J is TRBJ2-2 and V is TRBV4-3, with 10 bases identical to TRBD2. This CDR3 has 18 amino acids. Germline loops: CDR1 LGHNA, CDR2 YSLEER. With V trimmed by 0 bases and J by 8 bases, 12 bases remained unmatched.

The genes are TRBV19 and TRBJ1-1; 9 nucleotides match TRBD1. Germline CDR1 LNHDA, CDR2 SQIVND (reference sequence). J lost 5 bases, V lost 7 bases, and 11 bases had no gene match. This CDR3 is built from 15 residues. The CDR3 DNA follows: TGTGCCAGTAACCTCGGGACAGGGCAGCCTACTGAAGCTTTCTTT. Translating it yields CASNLGTGQPTEAFF.

This chain uses TRBV11-2 with TRBJ2-4; maybe TRBD2 (6 bases). Trimming removed 6 bases from V and 1 base from J, with 13 bases in between. The CDR3 is 15 amino acids. Germline V gene data show CDR1 as SGHAT and CDR2 as FQNNGV. As DNA, the CDR3 is TGTGCCAGCAGATTGGACTATTCTGCCAAAAACATTCAGTACTTC. It encodes CASRLDYSAKNIQYF.

V usage is TRBV6-1 and J usage is TRBJ2-1, with no clear D. CDR1 MNHNS and CDR2 SASEGT come from the germline V gene. This CDR3 is built from 13 residues. V was trimmed by 8 bases and J by 0 bases, leaving 8 bases between them. The CDR3 nucleotides are TGTGCCAGCTGGGCTAACTCCTACAATGAGCAGTTCTTC. This sequence encodes CASWANSYNEQFF.

The CDR3 region has the DNA TGTGCTAGTGGGGGACAGGGGACTTTCGAAGCTTTCTTT. It yields the protein CASGGQGTFEAFF. The V and J genes are TRBV12-5 and TRBJ1-1; the match to TRBD1 covers 10 bases. J gave up 8 bases and V 6 bases, and 6 bases lay outside the gene matches. This CDR3 has 13 amino acids. The germline CDR1 and CDR2 sequences are LGHNT and FRNRAP.

The rearrangement links TRBV5-8 to TRBJ2-1; 8 bases map to TRBD2. The CDR3 covers 15 residues. Trimming at V came to 2 bases and at J to 3 bases, leaving 4 bases not matched to a gene. Germline V gene sequence: CDR1 SGHTS, CDR2 YDEGEE. The CDR3 DNA sequence: TGTGCCAGCAGCTTAAGCGGGAGTGGCTACAATGAGCAGTTCTTC. It specifies CASSLSGSGYNEQFF.

As to this clone: A junction end diverges from the germline sequence, so it may reflect a read error. This sequence joins TRBV19 and TRBJ1-2, with a possible D match to TRBD1 (5 bases). This CDR3 is built from 14 residues. The germline gives CDR1 LNHDA, CDR2 SQIVND (reference sequence). In nucleotides, the CDR3 is TGTGCCAGTAGTACCGTCGGGGGGGTTACGCTCCTTAACTTC. As protein: CASSTVGGVTLLNF. Combining the CDR3 with reference TRBV19 and TRBJ1-2 gives the whole variable domain DGGITQSPKYLFRKEGQNVTLSCEQNLNHDAMYWYRQDPGQGLRLIYYSQIVNDFQKGDIAEGYSVSREKKESFPLTVTSAQKNPTAFYLCASSTVGGVTLLNFGSGTRLTVV.

This chain joins TRBV9 and TRBJ2-6; the D gene is possibly TRBD1 (6 bases). The CDR3 is 19 amino acids. Trimming cost V 1 base and J 0 bases, with 17 bases left between them. Germline lookup yields CDR1 SGDLS and CDR2 YYNGEE. This CDR3 is CASSVTTFRTVSGANVLTF. Here the CDR3 DNA reads TGTGCCAGCAGCGTAACGACTTTTCGGACAGTCTCTGGGGCCAACGTCCTGACTTTC.

In its sample, this clone was seen once. The V call is TRBV19, the J call TRBJ1-3, with a possible D match to TRBD1 (5 bases). V was cut by 3 bases and J by 0 bases, with 15 bases left in between. CDR1 is LNHDA, CDR2 SQIVND, per germline (reference sequence). The CDR3 is made up of 17 amino acids. CDR3 sequence reads: CASSIGKQASSGNTIYF. The CDR3 DNA is TGTGCCAGTAGTATTGGGAAACAGGCCTCCTCTGGAAACACCATATATTTT.

J is TRBJ2-3 and V is TRBV28; D possibly corresponds to TRBD2 (6 bases). Trimming removed 6 bases from V and 1 base from J, with 17 bases in between. Germline CDR1 is MDHEN and CDR2 is SYDVKM. This CDR3 spans 16 amino acids. CDR3 sequence reads: CASSSRRLGGTDTQYF. CDR3 sequence (DNA): TGTGCCAGCAGCAGCCGGAGACTAGGGGGCACAGATACGCAGTATTTT. Variable domain in full (rest from reference TRBV28 and TRBJ2-3): DVKVTQSSRYLVKRTGEKVFLECVQDMDHENMFWYRQDPGLGLRLIYFSYDVKMKEKGDIPEGYSVSREKKERFSLILESASTNQTSMYLCASSSRRLGGTDTQYFGPGTRLTVL.

V and J are TRBV6-5 and TRBJ2-7, with D maybe TRBD1 (5 bases). V lost 5 bases and J 2 bases, leaving 13 bases between the germline ends. The V gene's germline CDR1 is MNHEY and CDR2 SVGAGI. The CDR3 is 14 residues long. CDR3 amino acids: CASSPQGGAYEQYF. The CDR3 bases are TGTGCCAGCAGTCCCCAGGGTGGTGCCTACGAGCAGTACTTC.